In this sample, the clone carrying this T cell receptor (beta chain) turned up many times. The antigen remains unidentified. These data belong to a study of metastatic and nonmetastatic thyroid tumors. As for the study in general: The study looked at repertoires side by side in blood and in tumor or nodule tissue from malignant and benign thyroid patients.

No treatment of any kind had been given to any patient before thyroid surgery. Study results and caveats: Versus benign nodules, malignant thyroid tumors reportedly had significantly higher TCR beta diversity, in blood and tumor.

Original processing notes: Construction of a distant-metastasis classifier for papillary thyroid cancer relied on CDR3 differences across clinicopathological groups. TCRdb re-called clones from the PCR reads using MiXCR. The V and J calls follow TCRdb's processing rather than the paper's. The table has 24,000 or so clones, more than 10% seen once. The germline gives CDR1 MNHNS, CDR2 SASEGT. The CDR3 is 13 amino acids. V was pared by 3 bases and J by 5 bases, with 10 bases between. The sequence was collected from a female donor with papillary thyroid cancer or a benign thyroid nodule (not recorded which). Some clones in this sample may be carry-over from other donors' samples. Specimen: blood. The chain employs TRBV6-1 and TRBJ1-1; perhaps TRBD1 as D (6 bases). The CDR3 spells CASSDRGETEAFF. The DNA for the CDR3 is TGTGCCAGCAGTGACAGGGGTGAGACTGAAGCTTTCTTT.